The T cell receptor beta chain under discussion was sequenced for a study of early T cells in non-severe SARS-CoV-2 infection. Study summary: Unsorted whole-blood RNA was sequenced in bulk, leaving chains unpaired. Findings and limits, study-wide: VDJdb matching skewed toward anti-spike CD8 responses, missing private and CD4 specificities.

cDNA molecules, individually, were tagged with unique molecular identifiers. A single record per CDR3 protein comes from TCRdb applying MiXCR to the 5' RACE reads. Here the sample spans 69,000 or so distinct CDR3 sequences, about 12% being singletons. Trimming pared 0 bases from V and 0 bases from J, leaving 12 bases between. This CDR3 comprises 17 residues. The germline CDR1 and CDR2 sequences are SGHVS and FQNEAQ. This clonotype has ten or more counts. What it binds is not known. The V call is TRBV7-8, the J call TRBJ1-5; D gene ambiguous. Sequencing input: whole blood. This TCR was recovered from an adult who was a healthcare worker with PCR-confirmed SARS-CoV-2 infection or an uninfected control (not recorded which). This chain's CDR3 is CASSLAEGSYSNQPQHF. In nucleotides, the CDR3 is TGTGCCAGCAGCTTAGCGGAGGGCAGTTATAGCAATCAGCCCCAGCATTTT.